The 17 T cell receptor beta chains in this list originate from one sample, sequenced in a study of T cells in tuberculosis. Sequencing used immunoSEQ multiplex PCR; TCRdb keeps in-frame clones, though not all of them. The sample lists 25,000 to 35,000 clones, over 95% seen once, with less than 2.5% in the top ten. The sequenced material came from PBMCs. Every receptor here comes from a donor aged 10 to 29 with latent tuberculosis or without tuberculosis infection.

This chain uses TRBV7-9 with TRBJ1-1; 9 bases match TRBD1. From germline, CDR1 is SEHNR and CDR2 FQNEAQ (reference sequence). This CDR3 spans 15 amino acids. With V trimmed by 5 bases and J by 5 bases, 9 bases remained unmatched. The DNA for the CDR3 is TGTGCCAGCAGCCCCAACAGGGGGCATTGGACTGAAGCTTTCTTT. This sequence encodes CASSPNRGHWTEAFF.

This clone was seen a single time. The CDR3 DNA reads TGTGCCAGCTCCTTCCTAGGGGTGTACAATGAGCAGTTCTTC. Amino acids: CASSFLGVYNEQFF. This chain connects TRBV2 to TRBJ2-1; TRBD1 might be the D (5 bases). CDR3 length: 14 residues. Looked up from germline, CDR1 is SNHLY and CDR2 is FYNNEI. V lost 8 bases to trimming and J lost 4 bases, with 15 bases between them.

This sequence joins TRBV10-2 and TRBJ2-7, with D unclear. Trimming removed 4 bases from V and 0 bases from J, with 7 bases in between. Looked up from germline, CDR1 is WSHSY and CDR2 is SAAADI. This CDR3 is 13 amino acids long. CDR3 in amino acids: CASSVASSYEQYF. CDR3 DNA: TGCGCCAGCAGTGTGGCAAGCTCCTACGAGCAGTACTTC.

The CDR3 spells CASSPRGGDYTF. The CDR3 nucleotides read TGTGCCAGCAGTCCACGAGGGGGGGACTACACCTTC. This chain links TRBV28 with TRBJ1-2, with D tentatively TRBD1 (6 bases). Germline CDR1 is MDHEN and CDR2 is SYDVKM. The CDR3 runs to 12 residues. The V end lost 5 bases, the J end lost 10 bases, and 14 bases lay between the germline ends.

The V and J genes are TRBV7-2 and TRBJ2-3, with 9 nucleotides matching TRBD2. This CDR3 spans 14 amino acids. Looked up from germline, CDR1 is SGHTA and CDR2 is FQGNSA. The V and J ends lost 5 bases and 3 bases, in that order; junction bases with no gene match: 3. CDR3 nucleotides: TGTGCCAGCAGCCAGGGACTAGCAACAGATACGCAGTATTTT. Translating it yields CASSQGLATDTQYF.

The chain links TRBV11-2 to TRBJ2-3; D is possibly TRBD1 (6 bases). V was clipped by 5 bases and J by 2 bases, with 23 bases between them. Germline-derived CDR1 and CDR2 are SGHAT and FQNNGV. The CDR3 covers 18 residues. For the CDR3, the DNA is TGTGCCAGCAGCCTGCAATCGATACGGGACATATCCACAGATACGCAGTATTTT. Translated, it gives CASSLQSIRDISTDTQYF.

CDR3 region: CASSTRQGRYNQPQHF. The CDR3 DNA reads as TGTGCCAGTAGTACCAGACAGGGAAGATACAATCAGCCCCAGCATTTT. The chain links TRBV19 to TRBJ1-5; TRBD1 matches at 7 bases. With 4 bases clipped from V and 3 bases from J, the junction kept 9 bases outside the gene matches. Germline V gene sequence: CDR1 LNHDA, CDR2 SQIVND (reference sequence). The CDR3 spans 16 residues. Supplemented by reference TRBV19 and TRBJ1-5, the full variable domain reads DGGITQSPKYLFRKEGQNVTLSCEQNLNHDAMYWYRQDPGQGLRLIYYSQIVNDFQKGDIAEGYSVSREKKESFPLTVTSAQKNPTAFYLCASSTRQGRYNQPQHFGDGTRLSIL.

This chain joins TRBV7-9 and TRBJ2-1; tentative D call: TRBD2 (6 bases). The CDR3 loop spans 15 amino acids. Germline CDR1 reads SEHNR; CDR2 reads FQNEAQ (reference sequence). The ends were cut back, 8 bases at V and 5 bases at J, with 19 bases in the middle. The DNA of the CDR3 is TGTGCCAGCTTACTGGACGGGGCGGGACACAATGAGCAGTTCTTC. Residues: CASLLDGAGHNEQFF.

The chain has TRBV5-1 and TRBJ2-2; TRBD2 matches 11 bases. V was pared by 1 base and J by 5 bases, with 4 bases of the junction left unmatched. Looked up from germline, CDR1 is SGHRS and CDR2 is YFSETQ. The CDR3 totals 16 residues. CDR3 sequence reads: CASSLTSGRGTGELFF. As DNA, the CDR3 is TGCGCCAGCAGCTTGACTAGCGGGAGAGGGACCGGGGAGCTGTTTTTT.

This clone was seen only a few times. The chain couples TRBV4-3 to TRBJ1-2; 9 nucleotides agree with TRBD1. This CDR3 has 15 amino acids. With 4 bases clipped from V and 4 bases from J, the junction kept 7 bases outside the gene matches. Germline values: CDR1 LGHNA, CDR2 YSLEER. The CDR3 DNA reads TGCGCCAGCAGCCCATCCGGGACAGGGACCTATGGCTACACCTTC. This sequence encodes CASSPSGTGTYGYTF.

The chain uses TRBV5-1 and TRBJ1-1; weak D call: TRBD1 (6 bases). Germline V gene data show CDR1 as SGHRS and CDR2 as YFSETQ. Trimming shortened V by 2 bases and J by 5 bases, and 16 bases separated the two germline ends. The CDR3 loop spans 15 amino acids. For the CDR3, the DNA is TGCGCCAGCAGCTTACAAAAATACAGGGTAACTGAAGCTTTCTTT. Its protein product is CASSLQKYRVTEAFF.

The CDR3 bases are TGTGCCAGCAGTTCTACGGACTCCACAGCTAACTATGGCTACACCTTC. Translating gives CASSSTDSTANYGYTF. V and J are TRBV27 and TRBJ1-2, with unresolved D. The CDR3 runs to 16 residues. V dropped 4 bases and J dropped 0 bases, with 15 bases sitting between them. CDR1 and CDR2 from the germline V gene are MNHEY and SMNVEV (reference sequence).

The chain joins TRBV30 to TRBJ1-2, with D perhaps matching TRBD1 (5 bases). The germline V and J ends were trimmed by 4 bases and 8 bases, with 11 bases remaining between them. Germline V lookup: CDR1 GTSNPN, CDR2 SVGIG (reference sequence). The CDR3 is made up of 11 amino acids. The CDR3 sequence is CAWKQGEGYTF. The DNA of the CDR3 is TGTGCCTGGAAGCAGGGCGAAGGCTACACCTTC. Supplemented by reference TRBV30 and TRBJ1-2, the full variable domain reads SQTIHQWPATLVQPVGSPLSLECTVEGTSNPNLYWYRQAAGRGLQLLFYSVGIGQISSEVPQNLSASRPQDRQFILSSKKLLLSDSGFYLCAWKQGEGYTFGSGTRLTVV.

This clone was observed once. The chain recombines TRBV4-2 with TRBJ1-3; no clear D gene. The CDR3 spans 15 residues. Per germline, CDR1 LGHNA and CDR2 YNFKEQ. Trimming took off 0 bases at V and 0 bases at J, with 6 bases between the two ends. CDR3 in DNA: TGTGCCAGCAGCCAAGAAACAGCCTCTGGAAACACCATATATTTT. This translates into CASSQETASGNTIYF.

This chain joins TRBV4-1 and TRBJ2-7, with 8 bases fitting TRBD1. Per germline, CDR1 MGHRA and CDR2 YSYEKL. J gave up 4 bases and V 4 bases, and 9 bases lay outside the gene matches. The CDR3 loop spans 15 amino acids. The chain's CDR3 is CASSRTGQGYYEQYF. CDR3 DNA: TGCGCCAGCAGCCGGACTGGACAGGGTTATTACGAGCAGTACTTC.

The rearrangement links TRBV5-4 to TRBJ1-2; 7 bases match TRBD1. CDR1 SGHNT and CDR2 YYREEE come from the germline V gene (reference sequence). After removal of 4 bases from V and 5 bases from J, the junction contained 8 bases not matched to a gene. The CDR3 runs to 14 residues. The CDR3 nucleotides read TGTGCCAGCAGCCTGGACCAGGGGGATTATGGCTACACCTTC. It codes for CASSLDQGDYGYTF. The variable domain in full, with the rest retrieved from reference TRBV5-4 and TRBJ1-2, is ETGVTQSPTHLIKTRGQQVTLRCSSQSGHNTVSWYQQALGQGPQFIFQYYREEENGRGNFPPRFSGLQFPNYSSELNVNALELDDSALYLCASSLDQGDYGYTFGSGTRLTVV.

The rearrangement uses TRBV6-6 and TRBJ2-7; a possible D gene is TRBD2 (5 bases). The germline gives CDR1 MNHNY, CDR2 SVGAGI (reference sequence). This CDR3 has 13 amino acids. Deletions cut 7 bases from V and 2 bases from J, with 12 bases between. This CDR3 reads CASTSGLPYEQYF. CDR3 DNA: TGTGCCAGCACCAGCGGCCTCCCCTACGAGCAGTACTTC.